Each of the 23 T cell receptor beta chains below was sequenced from the same sample in a study of T cell responses to AZD1222 COVID-19 vaccine. The table came from immunoSEQ multiplex PCR; TCRdb's copy has only in-frame clones and leaves some out. The sample has 100,000 to 150,000 clones; around nine tenths are singletons. The sample in question was peripheral blood, obtained on day 0 of AZD1222 vaccination. The receptors stem from an adult in good health.

This chain joins TRBV29-1 and TRBJ2-1, with D unclear. This CDR3 has 14 residues. From germline, CDR1 is SQVTM and CDR2 ANQGSEA. V lost 4 bases and J 6 bases, leaving 16 bases between the germline ends. The CDR3 DNA sequence: TGCAGCGTTGGGCGTTGGGGAACCGCCAATGAGCAGTTCTTC. Translating it yields CSVGRWGTANEQFF.

J is TRBJ2-7 and V is TRBV24-1; D remains unclear. The CDR3 sequence is 13 residues long. Germline loops: CDR1 KGHDR, CDR2 SFDVKD. The germline V and J ends were trimmed by 4 bases and 6 bases, with 12 bases remaining between them. The DNA for the CDR3 is TGTGCCACCAGTGAAGGAGCCCTAAGCGAGCAGTACTTC. It codes for CATSEGALSEQYF.

The chain has TRBV14 and TRBJ2-3, with 10 bases fitting TRBD2. The CDR3 consists of 14 residues. The germline CDR1 and CDR2 sequences are SGHDN and FVKESK. The J segment lost 11 bases and the V segment lost 8 bases, leaving 13 bases of the junction unmatched. The CDR3 sequence is CASASGGAFLVQYF. The CDR3 DNA sequence: TGTGCCAGCGCCAGCGGGGGGGCCTTTTTGGTGCAGTATTTT. Combining the CDR3 with reference TRBV14 and TRBJ2-3 gives the whole variable domain EAGVTQFPSHSVIEKGQTVTLRCDPISGHDNLYWYRRVMGKEIKFLLHFVKESKQDESGMPNNRFLAERTGGTYSTLKVQPAELEDSGVYFCASASGGAFLVQYFGPGTRLTVL.

The chain joins TRBV3-1 (or the pseudogene TRBV3-2) to TRBJ1-5; TRBD1 might be the D (5 bases). This CDR3 contains 13 residues. V was trimmed by 2 bases and J by 6 bases, leaving 8 bases between them. Germline V gene data show CDR1 as LGHDT and CDR2 as YNNKEL (reference sequence). CDR3 amino acids: CASSQRGGQPQHF. DNA of the CDR3: TGTGCCAGCAGCCAAAGGGGAGGTCAGCCCCAGCATTTT.

V gene TRBV5-4 combines with J gene TRBJ2-7; D tentatively fits TRBD1 or TRBD2 (7 bases each). Trimming pared 4 bases from V and 2 bases from J, leaving 22 bases between. Germline-derived CDR1 and CDR2 are SGHNT and YYREEE (reference sequence). This CDR3 spans 17 amino acids. The chain's CDR3 is CASSPSRGGPNPYEQYF. Here the CDR3 DNA reads TGTGCCAGCAGCCCCTCCAGGGGGGGCCCTAATCCCTACGAGCAGTACTTC.

This chain links TRBV24-1 with TRBJ2-7, with 7 nucleotides matching TRBD1. Germline V gene data show CDR1 as KGHDR and CDR2 as SFDVKD. V lost 4 bases to trimming and J lost 2 bases; unmatched junction nucleotides: 10. The CDR3 extends over 16 amino acids. The CDR3 coding sequence is TGTGCCACCAGTGACCCTCGACAGGGTGCCCCCTACGAGCAGTACTTC. Its protein product is CATSDPRQGAPYEQYF.

This clone occurred once. The chain joins TRBV7-8 to TRBJ1-1; 12 bases align to TRBD1. Germline-derived CDR1 and CDR2 are SGHVS and FQNEAQ. The V gene end was trimmed by 7 bases and the J gene end by 4 bases; junction bases not matched to a gene: 7. The CDR3 extends over 15 amino acids. CDR3 bases: TGTGCCAGCACCAGGGACAGGGGGCAGTTCACTGAAGCTTTCTTT. Translating it yields CASTRDRGQFTEAFF.

The V and J genes are TRBV5-4 and TRBJ2-7; TRBD2 matches at 11 bases. Germline values: CDR1 SGHNT, CDR2 YYREEE (reference sequence). CDR3 length: 16 residues. J lost 4 bases, V lost 0 bases, and 6 bases had no gene match. As DNA, the CDR3 is TGTGCCAGCAGCTTGGCCCCCGGGACTAGCGGTTACGAGCAGTACTTC. It codes for CASSLAPGTSGYEQYF.

The V gene is TRBV9, the J gene TRBJ1-5, with 7 bases that match TRBD1. V was clipped by 2 bases and J by 4 bases; unmatched bases: 6. Germline lookup yields CDR1 SGDLS and CDR2 YYNGEE. The CDR3 is made up of 15 amino acids. This CDR3 is CASSVGKTGNQPQHF. As DNA, the CDR3 is TGTGCCAGCAGCGTTGGGAAGACAGGGAATCAGCCCCAGCATTTT.

The chain is built from TRBV29-1 and TRBJ2-5, with a possible D match to TRBD1 (6 bases). Trimming took 3 bases from V and 0 from J, leaving 14 bases between them. CDR1 SQVTM and CDR2 ANQGSEA come from the germline V gene. CDR3 length: 15 amino acids. The CDR3 protein is CSVEDSERHQETQYF. CDR3 nucleotides: TGCAGCGTTGAGGACAGCGAGAGACACCAAGAGACCCAGTACTTC. Drawing the rest from reference TRBV29-1 and TRBJ2-5, the complete variable domain is SAVISQKPSRDICQRGTSLTIQCQVDSQVTMMFWYRQQPGQSLTLIATANQGSEATYESGFVIDKFPISRPNLTFSTLTVSNMSPEDSSIYLCSVEDSERHQETQYFGPGTRLLVL.

The count of this clone is one. The chain joins TRBV2 to TRBJ2-3, with D tentatively TRBD2 (6 bases). The CDR3 consists of 14 residues. CDR1 and CDR2 from the germline V gene are SNHLY and FYNNEI. Trimming took off 6 bases at V and 0 bases at J, with 10 bases between the two ends. CDR3 amino acids: CASRGLISTDTQYF. In nucleotides, the CDR3 is TGTGCCAGCAGAGGACTAATTAGCACAGATACGCAGTATTTT.

About this clone: The same CDR3 is also encoded by other DNA sequences in this sample. The chain recombines TRBV19 with TRBJ1-5; the D is unclear. Germline V gives CDR1 LNHDA, CDR2 SQIVND (reference sequence). This CDR3 comprises 14 residues. With 1 base removed from V and 0 bases from J, the gap between germline ends came to 4 bases. In nucleotides, the CDR3 is TGTGCCAGTAGTATAGGACGTAGCAATCAGCCCCAGCATTTT. This translates into CASSIGRSNQPQHF. The complete variable domain, with remaining parts taken from reference TRBV19 and TRBJ1-5, reads DGGITQSPKYLFRKEGQNVTLSCEQNLNHDAMYWYRQDPGQGLRLIYYSQIVNDFQKGDIAEGYSVSREKKESFPLTVTSAQKNPTAFYLCASSIGRSNQPQHFGDGTRLSIL.

The V call is TRBV29-1, the J call TRBJ1-6; 9 nucleotides agree with TRBD1. V gave up 4 bases and J gave up 2 bases; unmatched junction bases: 0. This CDR3 has 14 residues. From germline, CDR1 is SQVTM and CDR2 ANQGSEA. CDR3 sequence: CSVGTGAYNSPLHF. Here the CDR3 DNA reads TGCAGCGTTGGGACAGGGGCCTATAATTCACCCCTCCACTTT.

This sequence joins TRBV18 and TRBJ1-6; D unresolved. The CDR3 is made up of 13 amino acids. Germline V gene data show CDR1 as KGHSH and CDR2 as LQKENI. The germline V and J ends were trimmed by 0 bases and 9 bases, with 6 bases remaining between them. DNA for the CDR3: TGTGCCAGCTCACCACCTAGCGGTTCACCCCTCCACTTT. It specifies CASSPPSGSPLHF.

This clone came up once. The chain combines TRBV28 with TRBJ1-2; 7 bases are a match to TRBD1. The CDR3 runs to 14 residues. Germline assignment: CDR1 MDHEN and CDR2 SYDVKM. V was clipped by 5 bases and J by 4 bases; unmatched bases: 7. The CDR3 region has the DNA TGTGCCAGCAGTCTGGGGACAGCTGTCTATGGCTACACCTTC. It yields the protein CASSLGTAVYGYTF.

V usage is TRBV28 and J usage is TRBJ2-1, with 7 bases matching TRBD2. The V gene end was trimmed by 6 bases and the J gene end by 2 bases; junction bases not matched to a gene: 7. This CDR3 spans 15 amino acids. Germline V lookup: CDR1 MDHEN, CDR2 SYDVKM. CDR3 region: CASRAGDRTYNEQFF. CDR3 in DNA: TGTGCCAGCAGGGCGGGGGACCGCACCTACAATGAGCAGTTCTTC.

The genes are TRBV7-8 and TRBJ2-3; TRBD2 might be the D (5 bases). The V gene's germline CDR1 is SGHVS and CDR2 FQNEAQ. This CDR3 region has 15 residues. Between the trimmed V and J ends, which lost 0 bases and 7 bases, there was a span of 14 bases. The CDR3 is CASSLAALAANTQYF. CDR3 nucleotides: TGTGCCAGCAGCTTAGCGGCCCTAGCTGCGAATACGCAGTATTTT.

This chain connects TRBV11-2 to TRBJ1-5, with 8 bases fitting TRBD1. The CDR3 is 15 amino acids. Trimming at V came to 1 base and at J to 2 bases, leaving 1 base not matched to a gene. Per the germline V gene, CDR1 is SGHAT and CDR2 is FQNNGV. DNA of the CDR3: TGTGCCAGCAGCTTAGTGACAGGGGGCAATCAGCCCCAGCATTTT. It codes for CASSLVTGGNQPQHF.

This chain links TRBV19 with TRBJ1-6; possibly TRBD1 for D (6 bases). The ends were cut back, 2 bases at V and 9 bases at J, with 8 bases in the middle. The CDR3 length is 13 residues. Germline-derived CDR1 and CDR2 are LNHDA and SQIVND (reference sequence). This chain's CDR3 is CASSIQGFSPLHF. CDR3 DNA: TGTGCCAGTAGTATACAGGGGTTTTCACCCCTCCACTTT.

This rearrangement joins TRBV7-9 to TRBJ2-2, with 8 bases fitting TRBD1. The trim removed 4 bases at V and 5 bases at J, leaving 9 bases unmatched. CDR1 and CDR2 (germline): SEHNR, FQNEAQ (reference sequence). This CDR3 comprises 16 residues. The CDR3 nucleotides are TGTGCCAGCAGCTCAGGACAGGGCGTCGCGACCGGGGAGCTGTTTTTT. Translated, it gives CASSSGQGVATGELFF.

The CDR3 DNA follows: TGTGCCAGCAGAGGACACGAGAGCTCCTACGAGCAGTACTTC. Residues: CASRGHESSYEQYF. The chain employs TRBV2 and TRBJ2-7; D might be TRBD1 (5 bases). Trimming shortened V by 6 bases and J by 0 bases, and 12 bases separated the two germline ends. Germline V lookup: CDR1 SNHLY, CDR2 FYNNEI. The CDR3 contains 14 residues.

CDR3 in amino acids: CASSLDGNYGYTF. DNA of the CDR3: TGTGCCTCCTCCCTCGACGGGAACTATGGCTACACCTTC. This chain connects TRBV2 to TRBJ1-2, with D hard to call. Germline-derived CDR1 and CDR2 are SNHLY and FYNNEI. V dropped 11 bases and J dropped 2 bases, with 15 bases sitting between them. The CDR3 consists of 13 residues.

The J gene is TRBJ2-1, the V gene TRBV5-1, with 7 bases aligning to TRBD2. J lost 6 bases, V lost 1 base, and 4 bases had no gene match. Germline assignment: CDR1 SGHRS and CDR2 YFSETQ. This CDR3 spans 14 amino acids. Here the CDR3 reads CASSLSGTINEQFF. In nucleotides, the CDR3 is TGCGCCAGCAGCTTGTCGGGGACTATCAATGAGCAGTTCTTC.